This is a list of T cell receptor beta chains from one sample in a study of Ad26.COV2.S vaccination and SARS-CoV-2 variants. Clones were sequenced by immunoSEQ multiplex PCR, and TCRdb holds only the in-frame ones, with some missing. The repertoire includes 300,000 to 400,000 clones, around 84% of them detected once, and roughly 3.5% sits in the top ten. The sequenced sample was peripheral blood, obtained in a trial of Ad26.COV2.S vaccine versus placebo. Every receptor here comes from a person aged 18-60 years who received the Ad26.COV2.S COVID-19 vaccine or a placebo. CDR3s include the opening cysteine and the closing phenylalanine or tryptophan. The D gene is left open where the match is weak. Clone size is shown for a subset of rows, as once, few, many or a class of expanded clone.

CDR3 DNA: TGTGCCAGCAGCCACCTCCCAGGCTACGAGCAGTACTTC
CDR3 protein: CASSHLPGYEQYF
J gene: TRBJ2-7
clone size: once
D gene: -
V gene: TRBV14

CDR3 DNA: TGTGCCAGCAGCTTCAGCCTAGGTCAGCCCCAGCATTTT
CDR3 protein: CASSFSLGQPQHF
J gene: TRBJ1-5
clone size: -
D gene: -
V gene: TRBV11-2

CDR3 DNA: TGTGCCAGCAGTTACGGTTCAGGGGGCGGCACAGATACGCAGTATTTT
CDR3 protein: CASSYGSGGGTDTQYF
J gene: TRBJ2-3
clone size: -
D gene: TRBD1
V gene: TRBV6-5

CDR3 DNA: TGTGCCAGCAGTGACTCAGCCAGGGCCAGCCCCGGGGAGCTGTTTTTT
CDR3 protein: CASSDSARASPGELFF
J gene: TRBJ2-2
clone size: -
D gene: -
V gene: TRBV6-4

CDR3 DNA: TGTGCCAGTCGAGGACCAGCACTCGACTCCTACAATGAGCAGTTCTTC
CDR3 protein: CASRGPALDSYNEQFF
J gene: TRBJ2-1
clone size: -
D gene: -
V gene: TRBV19

CDR3 DNA: TGTGCCAGCTCACCACCGGAAGGGTCTGGAAACACCATATATTTT
CDR3 protein: CASSPPEGSGNTIYF
J gene: TRBJ1-3
clone size: -
D gene: -
V gene: TRBV18

CDR3 DNA: TGTGCCAGCAGTTTTCTGGCGGGAGAGGCCGATACGCAGTATTTT
CDR3 protein: CASSFLAGEADTQYF
J gene: TRBJ2-3
clone size: -
D gene: TRBD2
V gene: TRBV28

CDR3 DNA: TGCAGCGCCCGCCGAGCGGTCGGCGAGCAGTACTTC
CDR3 protein: CSARRAVGEQYF
J gene: TRBJ2-7
clone size: many
D gene: -
V gene: TRBV29-1

CDR3 DNA: TGTGCCAGCACCACCGGGACTAGCGCCATCAATGAGCAGTTCTTC
CDR3 protein: CASTTGTSAINEQFF
J gene: TRBJ2-1
clone size: once
D gene: TRBD2
V gene: TRBV3-1/TRBV3-2

CDR3 DNA: TGCGCCAGCAGCCACAACTACAGGGGTTCTGATTCACCCCTCCACTTT
CDR3 protein: CASSHNYRGSDSPLHF
J gene: TRBJ1-6
clone size: -
D gene: TRBD1
V gene: TRBV4-3

CDR3 DNA: TGCGCCAGCACATATGTAGCGGGGGGGCCGGAGACCCAGTACTTC
CDR3 protein: CASTYVAGGPETQYF
J gene: TRBJ2-5
clone size: -
D gene: TRBD2
V gene: TRBV5-1